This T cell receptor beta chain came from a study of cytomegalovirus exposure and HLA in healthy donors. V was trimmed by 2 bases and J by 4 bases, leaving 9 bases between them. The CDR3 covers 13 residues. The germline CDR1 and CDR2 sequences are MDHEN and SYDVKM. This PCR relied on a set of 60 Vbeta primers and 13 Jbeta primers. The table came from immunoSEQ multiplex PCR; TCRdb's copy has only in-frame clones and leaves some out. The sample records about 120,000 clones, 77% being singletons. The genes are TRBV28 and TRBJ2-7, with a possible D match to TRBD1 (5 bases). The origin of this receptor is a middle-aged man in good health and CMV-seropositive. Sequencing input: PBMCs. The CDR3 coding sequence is TGTGCCAGCAGTTTAGTGGGGCGGTACGAGCAGTACTTC. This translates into CASSLVGRYEQYF.